These 18 T cell receptor beta chains were sequenced from one sample in a study of T cells after posttransplantation cyclophosphamide. Profiling relied on immunoSEQ multiplex PCR, and the TCRdb table lists in-frame clones only, not all of them. The data hold approximately 26,000 clones, with 86% observed a single time. The sample was PBMCs. These receptor sequences come from a man aged 50 to 59.

This sequence joins TRBV19 and TRBJ1-1; D uncertain. Germline CDR1 reads LNHDA; CDR2 reads SQIVND (reference sequence). The CDR3 is made up of 15 amino acids. Trimming took off 3 bases at V and 1 base at J, with 12 bases between the two ends. For the CDR3, the DNA is TGTGCCAGTAGTATTCGAAAGGGAGCGAACACTGAAGCTTTCTTT. Its protein is CASSIRKGANTEAFF. Full variable domain (outside the CDR3, taken from reference TRBV19 and TRBJ1-1): DGGITQSPKYLFRKEGQNVTLSCEQNLNHDAMYWYRQDPGQGLRLIYYSQIVNDFQKGDIAEGYSVSREKKESFPLTVTSAQKNPTAFYLCASSIRKGANTEAFFGQGTRLTVV.

The chain's CDR3 is CASRKQGRNTEAFF. The CDR3 DNA reads TGTGCCAGCAGGAAACAGGGGCGAAACACTGAAGCTTTCTTT. The chain combines TRBV25-1 with TRBJ1-1, with TRBD1 matching 7 bases. The length of the CDR3 is 14 residues. CDR1 and CDR2 from the germline V gene are MGHDK and SYGVNS. With V trimmed by 6 bases and J by 2 bases, 6 bases remained unmatched.

The chain employs TRBV5-1 and TRBJ1-2; 8 positions agree with TRBD1. Germline CDR1 SGHRS, CDR2 YFSETQ. This CDR3 has 12 residues. The J segment lost 8 bases and the V segment lost 4 bases, leaving 4 bases of the junction unmatched. The CDR3 region is CASSPTGEGYTF. CDR3 nucleotide sequence: TGCGCCAGCAGCCCGACAGGGGAGGGCTACACCTTC.

This clone was picked up one time. The V gene is TRBV7-2, the J gene TRBJ2-7, with 11 bases lining up with TRBD2. CDR3 length: 14 residues. Germline values: CDR1 SGHTA, CDR2 FQGNSA. J was trimmed by 1 base and V by 5 bases; bases with no gene match: 1. The CDR3, as DNA: TGTGCCAGCAGCCCTAGCGGGGGGTCCTACGAGCAGTACTTC. This codes for CASSPSGGSYEQYF.

The rearrangement uses TRBV5-1 and TRBJ2-2, with 7 bases matching TRBD2. CDR1 and CDR2 from the germline V gene are SGHRS and YFSETQ. V shed 4 bases and J 3 bases; nucleotides not matched to a gene: 9. The CDR3 is made up of 16 amino acids. The CDR3 is CASSDGGTGYTGELFF. CDR3 in DNA: TGCGCCAGCAGCGACGGGGGGACGGGCTACACCGGGGAGCTGTTTTTT.

This chain connects TRBV29-1 to TRBJ2-7, with D perhaps matching TRBD1 (8 bases). CDR3 length: 12 residues. Per the germline V gene, CDR1 is SQVTM and CDR2 is ANQGSEA. CDR3 DNA sequence: TGCAGTGGCGGACAGGGAGGGAACGAGCAGTACTTC. Amino acid sequence: CSGGQGGNEQYF.

This sequence joins TRBV5-1 and TRBJ1-2; a weak D match, TRBD1 (5 bases). Per the germline V gene, CDR1 is SGHRS and CDR2 is YFSETQ. The CDR3 spans 14 residues. V lost 1 base and J 7 bases, leaving 14 bases between the germline ends. CDR3 in amino acids: CASSLSGREGGYTF. The CDR3 DNA sequence: TGCGCCAGCAGCTTGTCGGGGCGGGAAGGTGGCTACACCTTC.

The chain recombines TRBV6-5 with TRBJ1-1; tentative D call: TRBD1 (6 bases). Germline V lookup: CDR1 MNHEY, CDR2 SVGAGI. Trimming removed 7 bases from V and 5 bases from J, with 20 bases in between. This CDR3 is built from 15 residues. CDR3 nucleotide sequence: TGTGCCAGCACCCTGATGGTAGGGGGATCGACTGAAGCTTTCTTT. It is translated as CASTLMVGGSTEAFF.

Concerning this clone: A read error may account for a junction end that differs from germline. Different DNA sequences within this sample yield the same CDR3. The chain couples TRBV6-5 to TRBJ1-3, with D possibly matching TRBD1 (5 bases). In germline, CDR1 is MNHEY, CDR2 SVGAGI. The CDR3 has 15 amino acids. The CDR3 here is CASRQTDHSGNTIYF. In nucleotides, the CDR3 is TGTGCCAGCAGACAGACAGACCACTCTGGAAATACCATATATTTT.

The chain links TRBV28 to TRBJ1-2, with D possibly matching TRBD1 (6 bases). The V and J ends lost 3 bases and 6 bases respectively, with 17 bases between them. Per germline, CDR1 MDHEN and CDR2 SYDVKM. The CDR3 extends over 15 amino acids. The CDR3 DNA is TGTGCCAGCAGTTTGCCCCAGGGGAGGGGAAATGGCTACACCTTC. Amino acids: CASSLPQGRGNGYTF.

The chain recombines TRBV6-1 with TRBJ2-2; 10 nucleotides align to TRBD2. This CDR3 contains 17 residues. V lost 3 bases to trimming and J lost 6 bases; unmatched junction nucleotides: 10. Germline loops: CDR1 MNHNS, CDR2 SASEGT. The chain's CDR3 is CASSDPAGGWGAGELFF. The CDR3 DNA sequence: TGTGCCAGCAGTGACCCAGCGGGAGGGTGGGGCGCCGGGGAGCTGTTTTTT.

This chain uses TRBV4-3 with TRBJ2-7, with D perhaps TRBD1 (6 bases). The CDR3 is 18 amino acids. Per the germline V gene, CDR1 is LGHNA and CDR2 is YSLEER. The V end lost 0 bases, the J end lost 0 bases, and 18 bases lay between the germline ends. This CDR3 is CASSQDYSRTAISYEQYF. The DNA of the CDR3 is TGCGCCAGCAGCCAAGATTATTCCCGGACAGCGATCTCCTACGAGCAGTACTTC.

The chain links TRBV9 to TRBJ2-1, with D perhaps matching TRBD1 (5 bases). Germline assignment: CDR1 SGDLS and CDR2 YYNGEE. V lost 3 bases, J lost 10 bases, and 17 bases lay in between. This CDR3 has 14 amino acids. CDR3 protein: CASSALQGAVEQFF. The CDR3, as DNA: TGTGCCAGCAGCGCCTTACAAGGGGCTGTGGAGCAGTTCTTC.

This chain joins TRBV6-6 and TRBJ1-3; D is perhaps TRBD1 (6 bases). CDR1 is MNHNY and CDR2 is SVGAGI in the germline V gene (reference sequence). The germline V and J ends were trimmed by 1 base and 0 bases, with 10 bases remaining between them. The CDR3 has 16 amino acids. The CDR3 bases are TGTGCCAGCAGTTACTACAGGGCTCCCTCTGGAAACACCATATATTTT. As protein: CASSYYRAPSGNTIYF.

The chain is built from TRBV7-2 and TRBJ2-7; D is possibly TRBD2 (5 bases). V was cut by 7 bases and J by 1 base, with 17 bases left in between. CDR3 length equals 15 residues. Germline V gene sequence: CDR1 SGHTA, CDR2 FQGNSA. The CDR3 DNA reads as TGTGCCAGCACCCGTCGGAGCGGCCTTTCCTACGAGCAGTACTTC. Protein product: CASTRRSGLSYEQYF. Looking up the rest from reference TRBV7-2 and TRBJ2-7 gives the full variable domain: GAGVSQSPSNKVTEKGKDVELRCDPISGHTALYWYRQSLGQGLEFLIYFQGNSAPDKSGLPSDRFSAERTGGSVSTLTIQRTQQEDSAVYLCASTRRSGLSYEQYFGPGTRLTVT.

V is TRBV12-5 and J is TRBJ1-6, with D possibly being TRBD1 (6 bases). V lost 8 bases and J 10 bases, leaving 21 bases between the germline ends. CDR3 length equals 15 residues. The germline V gene encodes CDR1 LGHNT and CDR2 FRNRAP. In DNA, the CDR3 is TGTGCTAGTCAGCCGTCGAGGGCAGGGGACTCACCCCTCCACTTT. Translating it yields CASQPSRAGDSPLHF. The full variable domain, its missing parts supplied by reference TRBV12-5 and TRBJ1-6, is DARVTQTPRHKVTEMGQEVTMRCQPILGHNTVFWYRQTMMQGLELLAYFRNRAPLDDSGMPKDRFSAEMPDATLATLKIQPSEPRDSAVYFCASQPSRAGDSPLHFGNGTRLTVT.

The chain links TRBV6-6 to TRBJ2-7; D is perhaps TRBD2 (6 bases). There are 14 residues in the CDR3. V gave up 5 bases and J gave up 6 bases, with 17 bases separating them. The germline V gene encodes CDR1 MNHNY and CDR2 SVGAGI (reference sequence). Written as DNA, the CDR3 is TGTGCCAGCAGTCCGGGAGTCTGGTCGGGCGAGCAGTACTTC. Translated: CASSPGVWSGEQYF.

J is TRBJ1-5 and V is TRBV19; D is unclear. The CDR3 contains 17 residues. Trimming shortened V by 2 bases and J by 4 bases, and 18 bases separated the two germline ends. From germline, CDR1 is LNHDA and CDR2 SQIVND (reference sequence). The CDR3 DNA sequence: TGTGCCAGTAGTATACCTTCCTCGGGGAGCCCGAATCAGCCCCAGCATTTT. Translated, it gives CASSIPSSGSPNQPQHF.